This section outlines one T cell receptor beta chain sequence together with its context. The antigen is not known. The data derive from a study of T cells after posttransplantation cyclophosphamide. CDR3 length: 13 residues. The V gene lost 8 bases and the J gene lost 3 bases, with 16 bases spanning the gap. The germline gives CDR1 SQVTM, CDR2 ANQGSEA. Study findings and constraints: Recipient CMV seropositivity and CMV reactivation strongly tracked TRB clonality. Tissue-infiltrating T cells from skin or gut overlapped little with blood T cells. Later blood repertoires were often dominated by clones from the donor CD8+ memory compartment.

This related bone marrow graft donor gave peripheral blood on the day of marrow donation. Produced via immunoSEQ multiplex PCR; TCRdb's table is partial and in-frame only. Singletons are absent from the sample, which has fewer than 35,000 clones. J is TRBJ1-1 and V is TRBV29-1; D is possibly TRBD1 (6 bases). The sequenced sample was PBMCs. The receptor was derived from a woman in her twenties or thirties in good health and a related stem cell transplant donor. The chain's CDR3 is CSTEDGGYTEAFF. The CDR3 DNA reads as TGCAGCACAGAAGATGGGGGCTACACTGAAGCTTTCTTT.